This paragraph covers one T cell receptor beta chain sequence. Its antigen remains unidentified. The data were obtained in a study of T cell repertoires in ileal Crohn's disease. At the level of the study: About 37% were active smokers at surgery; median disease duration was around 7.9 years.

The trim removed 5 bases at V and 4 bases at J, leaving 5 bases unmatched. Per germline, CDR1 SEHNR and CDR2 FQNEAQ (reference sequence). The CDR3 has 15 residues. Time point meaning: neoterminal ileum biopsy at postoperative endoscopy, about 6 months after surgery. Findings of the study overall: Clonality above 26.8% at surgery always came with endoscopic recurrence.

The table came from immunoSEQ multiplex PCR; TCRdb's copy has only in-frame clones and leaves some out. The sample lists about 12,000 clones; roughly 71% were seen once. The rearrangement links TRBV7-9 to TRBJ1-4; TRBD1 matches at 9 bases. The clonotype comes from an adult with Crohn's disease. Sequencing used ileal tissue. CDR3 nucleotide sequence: TGTGCCAGCAGCCCCAGACAGGGGGTTAATGAAAAACTGTTTTTT. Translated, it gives CASSPRQGVNEKLFF.